The 10 T cell receptor beta chains below come from one sample, sequenced in a study of PD-1 blockade in classical Hodgkin lymphoma. The assay was immunoSEQ multiplex PCR, and TCRdb's table has in-frame clones only and misses some. The sample carries approximately 73,000 clones, about 93% recorded once. Every patient had relapsed following autologous stem cell transplantation, and cohorts differed in brentuximab vedotin exposure. Sequences were derived from peripheral blood mononuclear cells (PBMCs), sampled at baseline. Receptors originate from a human donor with classical Hodgkin lymphoma.

This clone was counted between two and nine times. V and J are TRBV7-2 and TRBJ2-5; D perhaps matches TRBD2 (7 bases). The V end lost 7 bases, the J end lost 9 bases, and 15 bases lay between the germline ends. Germline CDR1 SGHTA, CDR2 FQGNSA. The CDR3 covers 12 residues. The CDR3 DNA reads as TGTGCCAGCACCTCTCTAGGGGGGGCCCAGTACTTC. It translates to CASTSLGGAQYF.

The chain couples TRBV7-8 to TRBJ2-5; TRBD2 might be the D (7 bases). Trimming removed 2 bases at V and 4 bases at J, with 14 bases between. The length of the CDR3 is 15 residues. Looked up from germline, CDR1 is SGHVS and CDR2 is FQNEAQ. The CDR3 DNA is TGTGCCAGCAGCTTAACCCACGGGGGGCTAGAGACCCAGTACTTC. Its translation is CASSLTHGGLETQYF.

CDR3 protein: CASSLGDTEAFF. DNA for the CDR3: TGCGCCAGCAGCTTGGGGGACACTGAAGCTTTCTTT. The chain recombines TRBV5-1 with TRBJ1-1; no definite D call. Germline loops: CDR1 SGHRS, CDR2 YFSETQ. V was cut by 0 bases and J by 3 bases, with 3 bases left in between. There are 12 residues in the CDR3. The entire variable domain, with the rest obtained from reference TRBV5-1 and TRBJ1-1, is as follows: KAGVTQTPRYLIKTRGQQVTLSCSPISGHRSVSWYQQTPGQGLQFLFEYFSETQRNKGNFPGRFSGRQFSNSRSEMNVSTLELGDSALYLCASSLGDTEAFFGQGTRLTVV.

The chain recombines TRBV27 with TRBJ1-2; the D gene is possibly TRBD1 (5 bases). With 2 bases removed from V and 4 bases from J, the gap between germline ends came to 20 bases. The CDR3 covers 17 residues. CDR1 is MNHEY and CDR2 is SMNVEV in the germline V gene (reference sequence). CDR3 sequence (DNA): TGTGCCAGCAGTTTACTCCCTCCGGGGGACCTCCTCTATGGCTACACCTTC. It codes for CASSLLPPGDLLYGYTF.

A note on this clone: An end of the junction does not agree with germline; a read error may underlie this. This chain links TRBV2 with TRBJ1-2; perhaps TRBD1 as D (6 bases). Germline-derived CDR1 and CDR2 are SNHLY and FYNNEI. This CDR3 is 12 amino acids long. The CDR3 DNA reads TGTGCCAACAGTGAAGCCGGCAGGGGCCTCCCCTTC. This codes for CANSEAGRGLPF.

The chain is built from TRBV5-1 and TRBJ2-3; no reliable D call. Trimming took 0 bases from V and 2 from J, leaving 7 bases between them. The CDR3 contains 14 residues. Germline CDR1 reads SGHRS; CDR2 reads YFSETQ. In DNA, the CDR3 is TGCGCCAGCAGCTTGGGCCCGATCACAGATACGCAGTATTTT. Its translation is CASSLGPITDTQYF.

This clone turned up a few times. The chain uses TRBV25-1 and TRBJ2-7, with D perhaps TRBD1 or TRBD2 (5 bases each). This CDR3 region has 14 residues. The germline gives CDR1 MGHDK, CDR2 SYGVNS. V shed 2 bases and J shed 7 bases, with 15 bases lying between them. CDR3 sequence: CASSEGPGTGEQYF. CDR3 bases: TGTGCCAGCAGTGAAGGGCCAGGGACGGGAGAGCAGTACTTC.

Points on this clone: This same CDR3 is encoded by further DNA sequences in the sample. The CDR3 sequence is CASSSVQGQGETQYF. CDR3 DNA: TGTGCCAGCAGCTCTGTGCAGGGTCAAGGAGAGACCCAGTACTTC. V and J are TRBV2 and TRBJ2-5; D is perhaps TRBD1 (5 bases). The CDR3 runs to 15 residues. Germline CDR1 reads SNHLY; CDR2 reads FYNNEI. V lost 6 bases and J lost 4, with 18 bases in between.

V is TRBV14 and J is TRBJ2-2; 9 nucleotides line up with TRBD2. CDR3 length equals 17 residues. The ends lost 0 bases at V and 7 bases at J; junction bases unmatched: 9. CDR1 is SGHDN and CDR2 is FVKESK in the germline V gene. This CDR3 reads CASSQDSSGIVVGELFF. The CDR3 coding sequence is TGTGCCAGCAGCCAAGACTCTAGCGGGATAGTGGTCGGGGAGCTGTTTTTT.

V usage is TRBV6-5 and J usage is TRBJ2-1, with D tentatively TRBD1 (5 bases). V lost 4 bases and J 0 bases, leaving 7 bases between the germline ends. The CDR3 runs to 14 residues. Germline loops: CDR1 MNHEY, CDR2 SVGAGI. CDR3 nucleotides: TGTGCCAGCAGTTTTCAGGGCTCCTACAATGAGCAGTTCTTC. Protein sequence: CASSFQGSYNEQFF.